This passage covers 3 T cell receptor beta chains from one sample sequenced in a study of T cells after yellow fever vaccination (dated by TCRdb to the late 2010s). Library preparation employed 5' RACE. Sequencing took place on an Illumina HiSeq 2500. TCRdb reworked the public reads: Q25 trimming with fastp, MiXCR clone assembly, productive beta chains retained. Identical CDR3 proteins give one entry, which carries the most common genes and DNA. In all, the sample holds some 500,000 distinct CDR3 sequences, and roughly 13% of those were seen once. Roughly an eighth of the sample lies in the top ten. The treatment or condition label, read with the paper, signifies: live attenuated yellow fever vaccine strain. The sample in question was PBMCs, obtained on the day of the yellow fever booster vaccination. These receptor sequences come from a man aged 25-40 years who received the YFV17D yellow fever vaccine.

This clonotype showed up just a few times. The chain couples TRBV6-2 or TRBV6-3 to TRBJ1-5; 10 nucleotides align to TRBD1. CDR3 size: 16 residues. The germline V gene encodes CDR1 MNHEY and CDR2 SVGEGT. The ends lost 5 bases at V and 5 bases at J; junction bases unmatched: 9. In nucleotides, the CDR3 is TGTGCCAGCAGTCGCCTGGACAGGGGGGGTCATCAGCCCCAGCATTTT. This translates into CASSRLDRGGHQPQHF.

The chain is built from TRBV3-1 and TRBJ2-6; 11 nucleotides match TRBD1. The V gene's germline CDR1 is LGHDT and CDR2 YNNKEL (reference sequence). V shed 0 bases, J shed 2 bases, and the junction held 6 bases outside the gene matches. The CDR3 runs to 19 residues. The CDR3 protein is CASSQDRGTGGAGANVLTF. In nucleotides, the CDR3 is TGTGCCAGCAGCCAAGATAGAGGGACAGGGGGTGCTGGGGCCAACGTCCTGACTTTC.

This clonotype has a count of ten or more. V and J are TRBV5-1 and TRBJ2-3; D remains unclear. Germline values: CDR1 SGHRS, CDR2 YFSETQ. The V end lost 0 bases, the J end lost 3 bases, and 11 bases lay between the germline ends. There are 15 residues in the CDR3. CDR3 coding DNA: TGCGCCAGCAGCTTGGCCCAACTTGTGACAGATACGCAGTATTTT. Amino acids: CASSLAQLVTDTQYF.